One sample yielded the 3 T cell receptor beta chains listed below, sequenced in a study of T cell clonality in common variable immunodeficiency. Measured with immunoSEQ multiplex PCR; TCRdb has only the in-frame clones, and not every one. This sample has over 35,000 clones, each found more than once. Sequencing was carried out using peripheral blood mononuclear cells. Receptors were obtained from a person aged 18 to 75 in good health.

This clone was counted at least ten times. Read coverage stops 3 residues before the CDR3 terminus; the germline J gene supplies the remainder. The chain couples TRBV9 to TRBJ2-2; D might be TRBD2 (5 bases). Germline V gene sequence: CDR1 SGDLS, CDR2 YYNGEE. The CDR3 has 13 amino acids. The V and J ends lost 2 bases and 3 bases respectively, with 5 bases between them. The CDR3 bases that were read are TGTGCCAGCAGCGTCGGGGACACCGGGGAG. It encodes CASSVGDTGE. The full CDR3 sequence reads CASSVGDTGELFF.

This clone appeared many times. The CDR3 goes on 3 residues after the read ends, and that part is filled in from the germline J gene. This sequence joins TRBV10-3 and TRBJ2-7; 7 bases line up with TRBD1. This CDR3 comprises 13 residues. With V trimmed by 4 bases and J by 5 bases, 5 bases remained unmatched. Germline CDR1 ENHRY, CDR2 SYGVKD. The CDR3 loop reads CAISGGQFNEQYF. The CDR3 DNA, read in part, is TGTGCCATCAGTGGGGGACAGTTCAACGAG.

This clone came up many times. The CDR3 goes on 3 residues after the read ends, and that part is filled in from the germline J gene. This chain uses TRBV27 with TRBJ1-5; perhaps TRBD1 as D (5 bases). This CDR3 is 17 amino acids long. V was cut by 0 bases and J by 0 bases, with 12 bases left in between. Germline values: CDR1 MNHEY, CDR2 SMNVEV (reference sequence). CDR3 in amino acids: CASSLSSGTSSNQPQHF. Incomplete CDR3 DNA: TGTGCCAGCAGTTTATCCTCCGGGACTTCTAGCAATCAGCCC.